This T cell receptor (beta chain) is from a study of cytomegalovirus exposure and HLA in healthy donors. Study-level information: Later analysis reported that the 110 or so validation repertoires shared the platform of the approximately 690 first-cohort repertoires. Points from the study as a whole: The authors enumerated around 150 TCR beta chains as linked to cytomegalovirus. Whilst most TCR sequences proved rare, a subset of public TCRs occurred across many donors.

Only in-frame clones appear in the TCRdb table, and some are missing; sequencing was by immunoSEQ multiplex PCR. The sample holds 35,000 to 50,000 clones, under 95% seen once. To note about this clone: Its target is not known.

V lost 3 bases to trimming and J lost 15 bases, with 15 bases between them. Germline V gene lookup returns CDR1 MDHEN and CDR2 SYDVKM. There are 12 residues in the CDR3. This sequence originates from a woman aged 18 to 35 in good health and CMV-seronegative. Sequencing was performed on PBMCs. This chain uses TRBV28 with TRBJ1-5; no firm D call. CDR3 bases: TGTGCCAGCAGTTTTTTTACGCGGGGAGCGCATTTT. Its translation: CASSFFTRGAHF. The full variable domain, completed using reference TRBV28 and TRBJ1-5, is DVKVTQSSRYLVKRTGEKVFLECVQDMDHENMFWYRQDPGLGLRLIYFSYDVKMKEKGDIPEGYSVSREKKERFSLILESASTNQTSMYLCASSFFTRGAHFGDGTRLSIL.